Following are 18 T cell receptor beta chains from one sample sequenced in a study of graft-versus-host responses after intestinal transplantation. Only in-frame clones appear in the TCRdb table, and some are missing; sequencing was by immunoSEQ multiplex PCR. The table shows around 99,000 clones, with about 87% occurring only once. Their specific antigens are unknown. This sample comprised unstimulated CD4+ T cells sorted from spleen or lymph node cells, obtained before transplant. These receptors were obtained from a human donor who was the organ donor for an intestinal transplant.

The rearrangement joins TRBV5-1 to TRBJ1-1; the D gene is possibly TRBD1 (5 bases). The CDR3 spans 14 residues. Germline CDR1 and CDR2: SGHRS and YFSETQ. V dropped 3 bases and J dropped 7 bases, with 16 bases sitting between them. CDR3 protein: CASSWGDKGSEAFF. The CDR3 nucleotides read TGCGCCAGCAGCTGGGGCGACAAGGGGAGTGAAGCTTTCTTT.

The chain joins TRBV7-6 to TRBJ1-1; TRBD1 is a possible D gene (6 bases). Per germline, CDR1 SGHVS and CDR2 FNYEAQ. The CDR3 is 19 amino acids. Trimming took 5 bases from V and 0 from J, leaving 25 bases between them. This CDR3 is CASSHRVGGKRGVNTEAFF. The CDR3 nucleotides read TGTGCCAGCAGCCACCGGGTAGGGGGAAAGCGGGGCGTGAACACTGAAGCTTTCTTT.

The table lists this clone with a count of one. The chain employs TRBV6-5 and TRBJ2-7; 8 bases map to TRBD1. Germline CDR1 is MNHEY and CDR2 is SVGAGI. The J segment lost 2 bases and the V segment lost 7 bases, leaving 4 bases of the junction unmatched. CDR3 length: 13 amino acids. The CDR3 DNA sequence: TGTGCCAGCAAATTGACAGGGGCCTACGAGCAGTACTTC. This translates into CASKLTGAYEQYF.

The rearrangement uses TRBV11-3 and TRBJ2-7, with D possibly called TRBD1 or TRBD2 (5 bases each). V was shortened by 3 bases and J by 7 bases, with 13 bases between the two germline ends. Germline-derived CDR1 and CDR2 are SGHNT and YENEEA. The CDR3 has 13 residues. The CDR3 DNA sequence: TGTGCCAGCAGCTTGGGCAGGGAGCGGGAGCAGTACTTC. Encoded protein: CASSLGREREQYF.

This clone was observed once. The V gene is TRBV19, the J gene TRBJ1-1; D is uncertain. The germline CDR1 and CDR2 sequences are LNHDA and SQIVND (reference sequence). Between the trimmed V and J ends, which lost 7 bases and 1 base, there was a span of 13 bases. The CDR3 runs 14 residues. This chain's CDR3 is CASTSDRENTEAFF. Here the CDR3 DNA reads TGTGCCAGTACTTCCGACCGCGAGAACACTGAAGCTTTCTTT.

The J gene is TRBJ2-1, the V gene TRBV5-1, with 11 bases that match TRBD2. Germline CDR1 and CDR2: SGHRS and YFSETQ. Trimming removed 4 bases from V and 0 bases from J; junction bases left unmatched: 3. This CDR3 contains 16 residues. The CDR3 sequence: CASSKTSGVSYNEQFF. The CDR3 DNA reads as TGCGCCAGCAGCAAGACTAGCGGGGTCTCCTACAATGAGCAGTTCTTC.

This chain uses TRBV6-6 with TRBJ1-1, with 7 bases identical to TRBD1. The CDR3 loop spans 13 amino acids. Per germline, CDR1 MNHNY and CDR2 SVGAGI (reference sequence). V shed 5 bases and J 5 bases; nucleotides not matched to a gene: 5. CDR3 DNA sequence: TGTGCCAGCAGTAACAGGGGATGGACTGAAGCTTTCTTT. It encodes CASSNRGWTEAFF.

This clone was counted a few times. V and J are TRBV5-4 and TRBJ2-1; 15 bases are shared with TRBD2. Germline CDR1 SGHNT, CDR2 YYREEE (reference sequence). J was trimmed by 0 bases and V by 3 bases; bases with no gene match: 4. This CDR3 is built from 18 residues. The CDR3 sequence: CASSSGTSGGPSYNEQFF. The CDR3 DNA sequence: TGTGCCAGCAGCTCCGGGACTAGCGGGGGGCCCTCCTACAATGAGCAGTTCTTC.

The genes are TRBV6-1 and TRBJ2-3; 13 bases align to TRBD2. In germline, CDR1 is MNHNS, CDR2 SASEGT. The length of the CDR3 is 14 residues. Unmatched junction bases numbered 4, after V lost 10 bases and J lost 3 bases. The CDR3 is CAIRTSGGTDTQYF. DNA of the CDR3: TGTGCCATCCGGACTAGCGGGGGAACAGATACGCAGTATTTT.

This rearrangement joins TRBV6-6 to TRBJ2-6; possible D gene TRBD2, 5 bases. The V end was cut by 6 bases, the J end by 1 base, with 10 bases between. There are 15 residues in the CDR3. Germline assignment: CDR1 MNHNY and CDR2 SVGAGI (reference sequence). The DNA of the CDR3 is TGTGCCAGCAGCAATCCGGGGTCTGGGGCCAACGTCCTGACTTTC. This translates into CASSNPGSGANVLTF.

This clone was seen only a few times. V gene TRBV6-5 combines with J gene TRBJ1-1; unclear D gene. CDR1 is MNHEY and CDR2 is SVGAGI in the germline V gene. Trimming left V 1 base short and J 5 bases short, with 14 bases between. The CDR3 is 15 amino acids. CDR3 sequence reads: CASSYLGGNPTEAFF. For the CDR3, the DNA is TGTGCCAGCAGTTACTTGGGAGGGAATCCTACTGAAGCTTTCTTT.

The chain recombines TRBV6-1 with TRBJ1-5; D remains ambiguous. CDR3 length: 14 amino acids. Trimming removed 7 bases at V and 1 base at J, with 11 bases between. Per germline, CDR1 MNHNS and CDR2 SASEGT. CDR3 DNA: TGTGCCAGCATTATGACACGAAGCAATCAGCCCCAGCATTTT. Residues: CASIMTRSNQPQHF.

The V and J genes are TRBV5-1 and TRBJ1-3; 8 nucleotides align to TRBD1. In germline, CDR1 is SGHRS, CDR2 YFSETQ. V was pared by 3 bases and J by 0 bases, with 5 bases of the junction left unmatched. This CDR3 has 16 residues. The DNA of the CDR3 is TGCGCCAGCAGCTGGGGGGACAGGAGCTCTGGAAACACCATATATTTT. Amino acids: CASSWGDRSSGNTIYF. Drawing the rest from reference TRBV5-1 and TRBJ1-3, the complete variable domain is KAGVTQTPRYLIKTRGQQVTLSCSPISGHRSVSWYQQTPGQGLQFLFEYFSETQRNKGNFPGRFSGRQFSNSRSEMNVSTLELGDSALYLCASSWGDRSSGNTIYFGEGSWLTVV.

The CDR3, as DNA: TGTGCCAGCAGCAAAAGTAGCGGGTCGTGGACAGATACGCAGTATTTT. Protein sequence: CASSKSSGSWTDTQYF. This chain connects TRBV5-8 to TRBJ2-3, with 7 bases lining up with TRBD2. Germline loops: CDR1 SGHTS, CDR2 YDEGEE. V lost 4 bases, J lost 3 bases, and 11 bases stayed unmatched. There are 16 residues in the CDR3.

The chain couples TRBV29-1 to TRBJ2-1; D is perhaps TRBD1 (5 bases). V lost 4 bases to trimming and J lost 3 bases, with 10 bases between them. CDR3 size: 13 residues. The germline CDR1 and CDR2 sequences are SQVTM and ANQGSEA. The CDR3 DNA sequence: TGCAGCGTTGGGGGCAATCACTACAATGAGCAGTTCTTC. It encodes CSVGGNHYNEQFF.

This chain joins TRBV6-1 and TRBJ1-2; 11 nucleotides line up with TRBD1. J lost 7 bases, V lost 10 bases, and 8 bases had no gene match. The CDR3 is made up of 13 amino acids. CDR1 and CDR2 (germline): MNHNS, SASEGT. The DNA for the CDR3 is TGTGCCATCAACCGGGACAGGGGGTTTGGCTACACCTTC. Translated, it gives CAINRDRGFGYTF.

CDR3 loop: CASSLLNQPQHF. In DNA form, the CDR3 reads TGTGCCAGCAGCTTACTTAATCAGCCCCAGCATTTT. This chain uses TRBV7-9 with TRBJ1-5; D ambiguous. This CDR3 has 12 residues. CDR1 SEHNR and CDR2 FQNEAQ come from the germline V gene (reference sequence). The V and J ends lost 2 bases and 4 bases respectively, with 3 bases between them. Based on the CDR3 plus reference TRBV7-9 and TRBJ1-5, the full variable domain is DTGVSQNPRHKITKRGQNVTFRCDPISEHNRLYWYRQTLGQGPEFLTYFQNEAQLEKSRLLSDRFSAERPKGSFSTLEIQRTEQGDSAMYLCASSLLNQPQHFGDGTRLSIL.

The rearrangement links TRBV5-6 to TRBJ1-4; 8 positions match TRBD1. Trimming took 5 bases from V and 5 from J; bases not matched to a gene: 11. This CDR3 comprises 16 residues. Germline V gene lookup returns CDR1 SGHDT and CDR2 YYEEEE. The CDR3 region is CASSVYRTGQNEKLFF. The CDR3 coding sequence is TGTGCCAGCAGTGTTTACCGGACAGGGCAAAATGAAAAACTGTTTTTT.